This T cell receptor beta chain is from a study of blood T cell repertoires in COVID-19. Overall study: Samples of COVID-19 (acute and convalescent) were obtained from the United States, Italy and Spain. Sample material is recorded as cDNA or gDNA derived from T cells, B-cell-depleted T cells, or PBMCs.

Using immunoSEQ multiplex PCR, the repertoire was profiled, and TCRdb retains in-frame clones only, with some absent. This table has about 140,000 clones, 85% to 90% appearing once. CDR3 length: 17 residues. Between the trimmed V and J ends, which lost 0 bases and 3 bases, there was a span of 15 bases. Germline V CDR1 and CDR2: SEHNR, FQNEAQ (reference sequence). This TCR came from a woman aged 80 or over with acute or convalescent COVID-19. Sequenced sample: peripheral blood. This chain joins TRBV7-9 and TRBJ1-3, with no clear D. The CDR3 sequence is CASSLAPPGEYGNTIYF. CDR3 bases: TGTGCCAGCAGCTTAGCGCCACCCGGGGAATATGGAAACACCATATATTTT.